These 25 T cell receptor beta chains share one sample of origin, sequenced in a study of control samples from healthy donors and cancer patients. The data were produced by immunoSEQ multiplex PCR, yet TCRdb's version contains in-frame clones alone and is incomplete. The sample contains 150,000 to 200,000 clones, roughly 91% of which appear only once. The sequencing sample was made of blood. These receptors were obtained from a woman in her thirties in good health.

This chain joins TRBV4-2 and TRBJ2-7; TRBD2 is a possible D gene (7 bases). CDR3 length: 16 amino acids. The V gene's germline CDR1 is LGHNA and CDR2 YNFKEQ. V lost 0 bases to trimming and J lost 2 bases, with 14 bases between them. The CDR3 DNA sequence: TGTGCCAGCAGCCAAGATGGGGCGGGGGCTGCCTACGAGCAGTACTTC. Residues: CASSQDGAGAAYEQYF.

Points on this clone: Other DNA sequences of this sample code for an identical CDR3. The CDR3 reads CASSLVGGGNQPQHF. The CDR3 bases are TGTGCCAGCAGCTTAGTCGGGGGGGGCAATCAGCCCCAGCATTTT. The chain is built from TRBV7-9 and TRBJ1-5; D perhaps matches TRBD1 (5 bases). The CDR3 spans 15 residues. CDR1 and CDR2 (germline): SEHNR, FQNEAQ (reference sequence). Trimming pared 1 base from V and 2 bases from J, leaving 9 bases between.

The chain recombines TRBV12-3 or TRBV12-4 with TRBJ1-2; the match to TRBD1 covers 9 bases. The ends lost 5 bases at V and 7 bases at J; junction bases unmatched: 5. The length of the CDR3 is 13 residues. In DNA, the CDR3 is TGTGCCAGCAGTGAACAGGGGGCGGGTGGCTACACCTTC. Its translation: CASSEQGAGGYTF.

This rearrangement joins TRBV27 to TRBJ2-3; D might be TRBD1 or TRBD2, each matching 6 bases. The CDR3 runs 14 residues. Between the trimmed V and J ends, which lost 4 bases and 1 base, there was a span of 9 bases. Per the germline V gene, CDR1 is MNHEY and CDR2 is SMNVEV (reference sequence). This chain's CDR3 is CASSSGGGTDTQYF. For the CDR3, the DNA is TGTGCCAGCAGTTCCGGGGGCGGCACAGATACGCAGTATTTT.

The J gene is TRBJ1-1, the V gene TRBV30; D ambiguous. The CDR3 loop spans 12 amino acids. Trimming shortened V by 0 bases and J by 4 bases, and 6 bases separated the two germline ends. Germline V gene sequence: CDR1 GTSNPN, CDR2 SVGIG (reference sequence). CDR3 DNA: TGTGCCTGGAGTGTGGGTGGCACTGAAGCTTTCTTT. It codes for CAWSVGGTEAFF.

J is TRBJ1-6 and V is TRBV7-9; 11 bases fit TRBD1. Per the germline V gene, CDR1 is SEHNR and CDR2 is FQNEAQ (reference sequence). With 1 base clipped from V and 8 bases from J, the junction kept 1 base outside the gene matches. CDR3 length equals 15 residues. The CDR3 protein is CASSLGTGGHSPLHF. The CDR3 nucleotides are TGTGCCAGCAGCTTAGGGACAGGGGGCCATTCACCCCTCCACTTT.

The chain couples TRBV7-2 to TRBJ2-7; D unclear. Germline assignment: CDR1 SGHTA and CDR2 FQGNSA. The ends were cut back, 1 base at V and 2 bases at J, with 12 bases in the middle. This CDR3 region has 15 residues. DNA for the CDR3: TGTGCCAGCAGCTTAGAGCGCAGAGTGACCTACGAGCAGTACTTC. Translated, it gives CASSLERRVTYEQYF.

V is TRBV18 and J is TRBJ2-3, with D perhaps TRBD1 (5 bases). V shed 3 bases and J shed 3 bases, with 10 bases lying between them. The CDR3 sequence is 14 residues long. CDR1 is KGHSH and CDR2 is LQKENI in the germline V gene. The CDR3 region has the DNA TGTGCCAGCTCACCGCCCAGGGTAACAGATACGCAGTATTTT. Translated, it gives CASSPPRVTDTQYF.

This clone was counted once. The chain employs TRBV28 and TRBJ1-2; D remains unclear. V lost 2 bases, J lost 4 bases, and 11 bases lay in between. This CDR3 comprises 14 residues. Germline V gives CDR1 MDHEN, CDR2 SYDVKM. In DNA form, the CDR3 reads TGTGCCAGCAGTTTAAGGGCCGGAACCTATGGCTACACCTTC. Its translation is CASSLRAGTYGYTF.

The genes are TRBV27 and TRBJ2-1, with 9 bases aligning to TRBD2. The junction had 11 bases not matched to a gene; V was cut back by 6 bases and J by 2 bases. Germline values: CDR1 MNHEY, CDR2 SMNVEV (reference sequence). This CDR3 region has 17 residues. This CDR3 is CASRAGGGLRTYNEQFF. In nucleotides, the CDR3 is TGTGCCAGCAGGGCGGGGGGGGGCCTTAGGACCTACAATGAGCAGTTCTTC.

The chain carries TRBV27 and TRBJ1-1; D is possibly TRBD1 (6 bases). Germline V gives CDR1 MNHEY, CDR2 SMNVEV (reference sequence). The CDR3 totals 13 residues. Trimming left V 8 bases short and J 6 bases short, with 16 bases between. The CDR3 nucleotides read TGTGCCAGCGGCCCGTACAGGGCGGCTGAAGCTTTCTTT. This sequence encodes CASGPYRAAEAFF.

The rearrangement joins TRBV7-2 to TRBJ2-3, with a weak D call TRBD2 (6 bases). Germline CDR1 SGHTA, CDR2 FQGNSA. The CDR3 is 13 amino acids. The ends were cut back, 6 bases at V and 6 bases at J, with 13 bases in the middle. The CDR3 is CASRGSGRDTQYF. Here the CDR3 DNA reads TGTGCCAGCAGGGGTAGCGGTAGGGATACGCAGTATTTT.

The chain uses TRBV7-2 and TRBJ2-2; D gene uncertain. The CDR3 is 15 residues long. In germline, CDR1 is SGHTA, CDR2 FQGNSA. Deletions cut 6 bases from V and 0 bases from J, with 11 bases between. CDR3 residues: CASRYDLSNTGELFF. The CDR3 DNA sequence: TGTGCCAGCAGATACGACTTGTCGAACACCGGGGAGCTGTTTTTT.

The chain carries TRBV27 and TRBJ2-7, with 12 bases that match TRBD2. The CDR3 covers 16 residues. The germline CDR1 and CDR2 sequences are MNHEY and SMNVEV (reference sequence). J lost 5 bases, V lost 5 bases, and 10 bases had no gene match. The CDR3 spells CASSTPATSGSHEQYF. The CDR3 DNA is TGTGCCAGCAGTACGCCTGCGACTAGCGGGAGCCACGAGCAGTACTTC.

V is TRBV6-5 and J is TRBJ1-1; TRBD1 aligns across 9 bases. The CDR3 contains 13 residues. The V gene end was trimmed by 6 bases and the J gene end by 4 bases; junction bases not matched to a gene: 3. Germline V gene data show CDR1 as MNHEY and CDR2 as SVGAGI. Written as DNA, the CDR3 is TGTGCCAGCAGGATGACAGGGGGCACTGAAGCTTTCTTT. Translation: CASRMTGGTEAFF.

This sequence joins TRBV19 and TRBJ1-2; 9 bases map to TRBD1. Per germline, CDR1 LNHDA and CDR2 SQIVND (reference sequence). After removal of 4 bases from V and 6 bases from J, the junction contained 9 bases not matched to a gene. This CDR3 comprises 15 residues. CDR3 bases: TGTGCCAGTAGTACTTACAGGGGGCCGACGGATGGCTACACCTTC. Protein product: CASSTYRGPTDGYTF.

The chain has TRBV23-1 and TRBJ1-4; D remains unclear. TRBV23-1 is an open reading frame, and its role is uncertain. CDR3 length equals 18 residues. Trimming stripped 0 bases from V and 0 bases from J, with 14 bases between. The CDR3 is CASSQSAGSSTTNEKLFF. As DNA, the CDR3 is TGCGCCAGCAGTCAATCGGCGGGGAGTTCTACAACTAATGAAAAACTGTTTTTT.

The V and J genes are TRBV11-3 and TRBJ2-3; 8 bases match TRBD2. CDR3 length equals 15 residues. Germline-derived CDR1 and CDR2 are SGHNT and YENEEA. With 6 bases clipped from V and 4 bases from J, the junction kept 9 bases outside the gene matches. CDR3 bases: TGTGCCAGCAGTTCGGGGGGGCCGGGTGCAGATACGCAGTATTTT. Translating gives CASSSGGPGADTQYF.

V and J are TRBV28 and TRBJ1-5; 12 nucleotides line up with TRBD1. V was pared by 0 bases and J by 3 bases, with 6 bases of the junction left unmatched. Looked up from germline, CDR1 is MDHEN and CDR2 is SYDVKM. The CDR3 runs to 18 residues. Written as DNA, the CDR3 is TGTGCCAGCAGTTTATGGGGGACAGGGGGCGATATCAATCAGCCCCAGCATTTT. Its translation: CASSLWGTGGDINQPQHF.

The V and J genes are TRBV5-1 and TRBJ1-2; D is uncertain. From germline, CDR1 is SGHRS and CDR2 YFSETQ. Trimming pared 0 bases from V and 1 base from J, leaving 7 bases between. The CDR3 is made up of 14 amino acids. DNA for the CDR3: TGCGCCAGCAGCTTGGAGGCAAGTAACTATGGCTACACCTTC. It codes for CASSLEASNYGYTF.

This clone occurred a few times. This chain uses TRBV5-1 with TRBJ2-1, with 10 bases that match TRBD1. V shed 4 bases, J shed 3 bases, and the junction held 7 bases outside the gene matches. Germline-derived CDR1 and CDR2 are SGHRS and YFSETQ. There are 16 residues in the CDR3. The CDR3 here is CASSPRTGGIYNEQFF. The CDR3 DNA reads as TGCGCCAGCAGCCCCCGGACAGGGGGAATCTACAATGAGCAGTTCTTC. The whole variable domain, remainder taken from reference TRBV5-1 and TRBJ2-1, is KAGVTQTPRYLIKTRGQQVTLSCSPISGHRSVSWYQQTPGQGLQFLFEYFSETQRNKGNFPGRFSGRQFSNSRSEMNVSTLELGDSALYLCASSPRTGGIYNEQFFGPGTRLTVL.

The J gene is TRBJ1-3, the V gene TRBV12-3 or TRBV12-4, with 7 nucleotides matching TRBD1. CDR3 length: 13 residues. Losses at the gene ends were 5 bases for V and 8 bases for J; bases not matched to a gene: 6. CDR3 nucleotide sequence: TGTGCCAGCAGTCTACAGGGGCAAGACACCATATATTTT. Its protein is CASSLQGQDTIYF.

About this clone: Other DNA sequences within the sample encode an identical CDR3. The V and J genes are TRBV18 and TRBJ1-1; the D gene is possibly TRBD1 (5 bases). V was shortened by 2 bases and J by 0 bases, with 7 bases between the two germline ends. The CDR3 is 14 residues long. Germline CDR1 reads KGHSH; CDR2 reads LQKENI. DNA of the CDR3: TGTGCCAGCTCACCAGACAGCATGAACACTGAAGCTTTCTTT. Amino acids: CASSPDSMNTEAFF.

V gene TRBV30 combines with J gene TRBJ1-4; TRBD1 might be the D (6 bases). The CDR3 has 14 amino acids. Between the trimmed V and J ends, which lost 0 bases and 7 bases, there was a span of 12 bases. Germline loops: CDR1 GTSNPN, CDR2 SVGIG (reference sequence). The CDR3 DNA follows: TGTGCCTGGAGTGTATGGGGGGGCGGTGAAAAACTGTTTTTT. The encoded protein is CAWSVWGGGEKLFF.

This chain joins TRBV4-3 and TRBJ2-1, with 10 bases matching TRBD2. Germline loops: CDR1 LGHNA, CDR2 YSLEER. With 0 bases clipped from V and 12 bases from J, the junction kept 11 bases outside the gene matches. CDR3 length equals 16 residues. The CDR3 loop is CASSQDPGAGGLGQFF. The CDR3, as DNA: TGCGCCAGCAGCCAAGATCCCGGAGCGGGAGGGTTGGGGCAGTTCTTC.